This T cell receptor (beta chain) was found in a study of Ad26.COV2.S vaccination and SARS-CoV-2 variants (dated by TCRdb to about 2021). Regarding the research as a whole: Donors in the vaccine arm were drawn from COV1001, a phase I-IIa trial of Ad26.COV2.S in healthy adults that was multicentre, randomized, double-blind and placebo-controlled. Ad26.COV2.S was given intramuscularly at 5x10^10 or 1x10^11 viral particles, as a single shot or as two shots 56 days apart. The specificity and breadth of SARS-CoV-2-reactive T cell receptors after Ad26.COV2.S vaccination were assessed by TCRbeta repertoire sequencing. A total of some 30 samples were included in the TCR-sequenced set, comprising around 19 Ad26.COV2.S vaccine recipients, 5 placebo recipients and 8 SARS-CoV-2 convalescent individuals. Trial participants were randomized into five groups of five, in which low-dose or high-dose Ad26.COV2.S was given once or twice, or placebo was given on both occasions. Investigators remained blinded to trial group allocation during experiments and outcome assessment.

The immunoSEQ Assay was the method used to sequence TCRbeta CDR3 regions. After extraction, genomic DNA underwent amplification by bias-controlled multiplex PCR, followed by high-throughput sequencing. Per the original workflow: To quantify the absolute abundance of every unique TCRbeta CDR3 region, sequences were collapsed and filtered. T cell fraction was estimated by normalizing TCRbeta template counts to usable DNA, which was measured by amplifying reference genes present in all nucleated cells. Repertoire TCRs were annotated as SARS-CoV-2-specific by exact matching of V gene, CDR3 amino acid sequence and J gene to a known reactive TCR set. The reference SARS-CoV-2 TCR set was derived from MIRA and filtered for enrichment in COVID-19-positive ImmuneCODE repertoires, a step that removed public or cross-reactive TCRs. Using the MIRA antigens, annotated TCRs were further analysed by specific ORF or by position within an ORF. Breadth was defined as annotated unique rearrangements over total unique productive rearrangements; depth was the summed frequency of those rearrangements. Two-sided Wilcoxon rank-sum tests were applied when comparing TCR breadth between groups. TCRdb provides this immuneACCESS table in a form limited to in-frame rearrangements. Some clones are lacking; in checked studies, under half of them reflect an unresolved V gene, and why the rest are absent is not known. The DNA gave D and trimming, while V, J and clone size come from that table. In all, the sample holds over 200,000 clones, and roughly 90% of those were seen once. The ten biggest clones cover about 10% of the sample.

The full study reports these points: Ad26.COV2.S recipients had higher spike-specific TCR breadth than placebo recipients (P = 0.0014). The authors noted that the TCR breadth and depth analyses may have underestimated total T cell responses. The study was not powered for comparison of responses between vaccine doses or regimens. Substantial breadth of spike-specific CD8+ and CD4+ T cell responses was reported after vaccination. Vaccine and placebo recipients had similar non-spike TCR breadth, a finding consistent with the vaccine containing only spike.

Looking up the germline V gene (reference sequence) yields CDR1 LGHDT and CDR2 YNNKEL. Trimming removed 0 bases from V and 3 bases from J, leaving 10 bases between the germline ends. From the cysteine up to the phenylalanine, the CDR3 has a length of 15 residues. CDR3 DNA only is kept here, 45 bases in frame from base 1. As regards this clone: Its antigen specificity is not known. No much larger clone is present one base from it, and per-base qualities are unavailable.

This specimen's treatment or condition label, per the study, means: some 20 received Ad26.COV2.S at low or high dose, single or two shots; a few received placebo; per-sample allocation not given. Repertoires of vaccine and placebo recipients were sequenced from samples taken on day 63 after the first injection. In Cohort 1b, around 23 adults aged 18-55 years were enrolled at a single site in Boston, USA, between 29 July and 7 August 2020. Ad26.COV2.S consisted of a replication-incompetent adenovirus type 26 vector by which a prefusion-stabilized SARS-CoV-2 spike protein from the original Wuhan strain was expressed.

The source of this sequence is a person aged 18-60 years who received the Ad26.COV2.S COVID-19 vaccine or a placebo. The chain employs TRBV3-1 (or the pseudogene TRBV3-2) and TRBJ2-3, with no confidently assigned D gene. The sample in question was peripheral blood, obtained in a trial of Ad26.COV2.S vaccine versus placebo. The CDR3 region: CASSQDPAKTDTQYF. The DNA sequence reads TGTGCCAGCAGCCAAGATCCGGCGAAGACAGATACGCAGTATTTT.